The 18 T cell receptor beta chains given below trace back to one sample, sequenced in a study of CD4+ T cells in melanoma. Repertoires were generated with immunoSEQ multiplex PCR, while TCRdb's copy carries only in-frame clones and drops some. The sample yields approximately 11,000 clones, about 67% seen once. The sample consisted of cells from a culture (not recorded whether cultured in vitro). These receptors were obtained from a human donor with melanoma.

V gene TRBV2 combines with J gene TRBJ2-7; no clear D gene. The CDR3 extends over 15 amino acids. The V gene lost 6 bases and the J gene lost 0 bases, with 15 bases spanning the gap. Germline CDR1 reads SNHLY; CDR2 reads FYNNEI. CDR3: CASSQAAVNSYEQYF. CDR3 sequence (DNA): TGTGCCAGCAGCCAGGCGGCGGTGAACTCCTACGAGCAGTACTTC.

The V call is TRBV30, the J call TRBJ2-5, with a possible D match to TRBD1 (6 bases). CDR1 GTSNPN and CDR2 SVGIG come from the germline V gene (reference sequence). This CDR3 has 15 residues. Trimming stripped 1 base from V and 3 bases from J, with 15 bases between. CDR3 region: CAWSGGDRPKETQYF. For the CDR3, the DNA is TGTGCCTGGAGTGGAGGTGACAGGCCCAAAGAGACCCAGTACTTC.

The chain has TRBV9 and TRBJ2-7; 7 bases are a match to TRBD1. The CDR3 is 15 residues long. Germline CDR1 and CDR2: SGDLS and YYNGEE. V lost 0 bases and J lost 2; bases outside the gene matches: 5. The chain's CDR3 is CASSVGGTATYEQYF. CDR3 sequence (DNA): TGTGCCAGCAGCGTAGGAGGGACAGCAACCTACGAGCAGTACTTC.

This clone was detected a few times. The V gene is TRBV4-1, the J gene TRBJ2-5, with D hard to call. CDR3 length: 14 amino acids. Germline CDR1 reads MGHRA; CDR2 reads YSYEKL. V shed 1 base and J shed 2 bases, with 8 bases lying between them. The CDR3 here is CASSQGFRQETQYF. CDR3 nucleotides: TGCGCCAGCAGCCAAGGTTTCAGGCAAGAGACCCAGTACTTC.

This rearrangement joins TRBV5-1 to TRBJ1-2, with D possibly TRBD1 on 5 matching bases. Germline CDR1 is SGHRS and CDR2 is YFSETQ. This CDR3 contains 13 residues. Trimming removed 0 bases at V and 3 bases at J, with 6 bases between. This CDR3 is CASSLGGYYGYTF. DNA for the CDR3: TGCGCCAGCAGCTTGGGGGGGTACTATGGCTACACCTTC. The variable domain in full, with the rest retrieved from reference TRBV5-1 and TRBJ1-2, is KAGVTQTPRYLIKTRGQQVTLSCSPISGHRSVSWYQQTPGQGLQFLFEYFSETQRNKGNFPGRFSGRQFSNSRSEMNVSTLELGDSALYLCASSLGGYYGYTFGSGTRLTVV.

The chain is built from TRBV21-1 and TRBJ2-5; TRBD1, the D gene given by the table, was not confirmed from the DNA. TRBV21-1 is deemed a pseudogene. The CDR3 is 14 residues long. The CDR3 here is CASSKREGGETQYF. In nucleotides, the CDR3 is TGTGCCAGCAGCAAAAGGGAAGGGGGAGAGACCCAGTACTTC.

The chain employs TRBV6-5 and TRBJ1-2; D is unclear. This CDR3 is built from 12 residues. Germline-derived CDR1 and CDR2 are MNHEY and SVGAGI. With 6 bases removed from V and 4 bases from J, the gap between germline ends came to 9 bases. The CDR3 region is CASSPLRYGYTF. The DNA for the CDR3 is TGTGCCAGCAGCCCACTACGCTATGGCTACACCTTC.

J is TRBJ2-1 and V is TRBV11-2; no firm D call. Germline V CDR1 and CDR2: SGHAT, FQNNGV. The germline V and J ends were trimmed by 5 bases and 6 bases, with 8 bases remaining between them. This CDR3 is 12 amino acids long. DNA of the CDR3: TGTGCCAGCAGCCGCTCGGGCAATGAGCAGTTCTTC. Protein product: CASSRSGNEQFF.

The chain couples TRBV15 to TRBJ1-1; the match to TRBD1 covers 10 bases. Trimming cost V 3 bases and J 7 bases; bases outside gene matches: 5. The germline CDR1 and CDR2 sequences are LNHNV and YYDKDF (reference sequence). The CDR3 runs to 14 residues. Here the CDR3 reads CATSRDRGRYEAFF. The CDR3, as DNA: TGTGCCACCAGCAGGGACAGGGGGAGGTATGAAGCTTTCTTT.

Only a few counts were recorded for this clone. V is TRBV6-5 and J is TRBJ2-7; unclear D gene. V shed 9 bases and J shed 3 bases, with 12 bases lying between them. CDR3 length: 12 residues. CDR1 MNHEY and CDR2 SVGAGI come from the germline V gene. In DNA form, the CDR3 reads TGTGCCAGGCTGGTAGGGTACTACGAGCAGTACTTC. Its protein is CARLVGYYEQYF.

The table lists this clone with a few counts. This chain uses TRBV18 with TRBJ1-1; a possible D gene is TRBD1 (5 bases). The germline V gene encodes CDR1 KGHSH and CDR2 LQKENI. The CDR3 extends over 13 amino acids. V lost 4 bases and J lost 0, with 6 bases in between. CDR3 sequence: CASSRQLNTEAFF. In DNA, the CDR3 is TGTGCCAGCTCACGACAGTTGAACACTGAAGCTTTCTTT.

The chain has TRBV5-1 and TRBJ2-2; TRBD2 matches at 7 bases. This CDR3 region has 16 residues. Germline V lookup: CDR1 SGHRS, CDR2 YFSETQ. V was pared by 0 bases and J by 3 bases, with 5 bases of the junction left unmatched. CDR3 amino acids: CASSLVGGGDTGELFF. Here the CDR3 DNA reads TGCGCCAGCAGCTTGGTCGGCGGGGGAGACACCGGGGAGCTGTTTTTT. Looking up the rest from reference TRBV5-1 and TRBJ2-2 gives the full variable domain: KAGVTQTPRYLIKTRGQQVTLSCSPISGHRSVSWYQQTPGQGLQFLFEYFSETQRNKGNFPGRFSGRQFSNSRSEMNVSTLELGDSALYLCASSLVGGGDTGELFFGEGSRLTVL.

This clone was counted only a few times. The CDR3 coding sequence is TGTGCCTGGTCCCCGGGACAGGGGATATGGCAGTTCTTC. It translates to CAWSPGQGIWQFF. V is TRBV30 and J is TRBJ2-1; 10 nucleotides match TRBD1. Germline loops: CDR1 GTSNPN, CDR2 SVGIG (reference sequence). With V trimmed by 5 bases and J by 12 bases, 10 bases remained unmatched. The CDR3 runs 13 residues.

Comment on this clone: One end of the junction is discordant with germline, which a read error may explain. The J gene is TRBJ1-2, the V gene TRBV15; 7 nucleotides agree with TRBD1. This CDR3 comprises 14 residues. Germline CDR1 reads LNHNV; CDR2 reads YYDKDF (reference sequence). This CDR3 reads CATSPRGARRGYTF. DNA for the CDR3: TGTGCCACCAGCCCCAGGGGGGCGCGGCGTGGCTACACATTC.

This clone is a singleton in its sample. The V and J genes are TRBV7-8 and TRBJ1-1; weak D call: TRBD1 (5 bases). V was clipped by 2 bases and J by 5 bases, with 12 bases between them. The V gene's germline CDR1 is SGHVS and CDR2 FQNEAQ. The length of the CDR3 is 14 residues. CDR3 nucleotides: TGTGCCAGCAGCTTAACGGGGGTCGGGACTGAAGCTTTCTTT. Encoded protein: CASSLTGVGTEAFF.

The chain links TRBV15 to TRBJ1-4, with 9 bases fitting TRBD1. This CDR3 is built from 17 residues. Germline V gives CDR1 LNHNV, CDR2 YYDKDF (reference sequence). V lost 0 bases to trimming and J lost 8 bases; unmatched junction nucleotides: 10. This CDR3 reads CATSRDIPGQGKEKLFF. CDR3 in DNA: TGTGCCACCAGCAGAGATATACCGGGACAGGGAAAAGAAAAACTGTTTTTT.

The rearrangement links TRBV11-3 to TRBJ2-5; 11 bases agree with TRBD1. V dropped 9 bases and J dropped 3; count of bases not matched to a gene: 18. Germline loops: CDR1 SGHNT, CDR2 YENEEA. This CDR3 has 18 amino acids. The CDR3 sequence is CASLPGQGEKTRKETQYF. CDR3 DNA sequence: TGTGCCAGTTTACCGGGACAGGGGGAAAAGACCAGAAAAGAGACCCAGTACTTC. The complete variable domain, with remaining parts taken from reference TRBV11-3 and TRBJ2-5, reads EAGVVQSPRYKIIEKKQPVAFWCNPISGHNTLYWYLQNLGQGPELLIRYENEEAVDDSQLPKDRFSAERLKGVDSTLKIQPAELGDSAVYLCASLPGQGEKTRKETQYFGPGTRLLVL.

The V call is TRBV6-6, the J call TRBJ1-1, with 8 bases that match TRBD1. The CDR3 runs to 14 residues. CDR1 is MNHNY, CDR2 SVGAGI, per germline (reference sequence). The ends lost 6 bases at V and 5 bases at J; junction bases unmatched: 8. The CDR3 here is CASRPQGARTEAFF. In DNA form, the CDR3 reads TGTGCCAGCAGACCCCAGGGGGCGCGGACTGAAGCTTTCTTT.